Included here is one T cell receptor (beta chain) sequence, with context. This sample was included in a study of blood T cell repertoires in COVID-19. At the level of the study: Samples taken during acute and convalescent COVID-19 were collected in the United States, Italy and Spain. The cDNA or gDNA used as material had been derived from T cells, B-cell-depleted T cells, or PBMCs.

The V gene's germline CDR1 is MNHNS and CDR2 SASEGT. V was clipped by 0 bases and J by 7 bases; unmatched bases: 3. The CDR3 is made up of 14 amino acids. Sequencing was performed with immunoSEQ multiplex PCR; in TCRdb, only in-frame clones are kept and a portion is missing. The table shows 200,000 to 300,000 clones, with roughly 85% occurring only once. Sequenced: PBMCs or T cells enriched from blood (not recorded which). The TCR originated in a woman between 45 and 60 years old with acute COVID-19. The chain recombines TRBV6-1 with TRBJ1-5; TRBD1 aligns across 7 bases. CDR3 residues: CASSEATGRQPQHF. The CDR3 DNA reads TGTGCCAGCAGTGAAGCGACAGGGCGGCAGCCCCAGCATTTT.